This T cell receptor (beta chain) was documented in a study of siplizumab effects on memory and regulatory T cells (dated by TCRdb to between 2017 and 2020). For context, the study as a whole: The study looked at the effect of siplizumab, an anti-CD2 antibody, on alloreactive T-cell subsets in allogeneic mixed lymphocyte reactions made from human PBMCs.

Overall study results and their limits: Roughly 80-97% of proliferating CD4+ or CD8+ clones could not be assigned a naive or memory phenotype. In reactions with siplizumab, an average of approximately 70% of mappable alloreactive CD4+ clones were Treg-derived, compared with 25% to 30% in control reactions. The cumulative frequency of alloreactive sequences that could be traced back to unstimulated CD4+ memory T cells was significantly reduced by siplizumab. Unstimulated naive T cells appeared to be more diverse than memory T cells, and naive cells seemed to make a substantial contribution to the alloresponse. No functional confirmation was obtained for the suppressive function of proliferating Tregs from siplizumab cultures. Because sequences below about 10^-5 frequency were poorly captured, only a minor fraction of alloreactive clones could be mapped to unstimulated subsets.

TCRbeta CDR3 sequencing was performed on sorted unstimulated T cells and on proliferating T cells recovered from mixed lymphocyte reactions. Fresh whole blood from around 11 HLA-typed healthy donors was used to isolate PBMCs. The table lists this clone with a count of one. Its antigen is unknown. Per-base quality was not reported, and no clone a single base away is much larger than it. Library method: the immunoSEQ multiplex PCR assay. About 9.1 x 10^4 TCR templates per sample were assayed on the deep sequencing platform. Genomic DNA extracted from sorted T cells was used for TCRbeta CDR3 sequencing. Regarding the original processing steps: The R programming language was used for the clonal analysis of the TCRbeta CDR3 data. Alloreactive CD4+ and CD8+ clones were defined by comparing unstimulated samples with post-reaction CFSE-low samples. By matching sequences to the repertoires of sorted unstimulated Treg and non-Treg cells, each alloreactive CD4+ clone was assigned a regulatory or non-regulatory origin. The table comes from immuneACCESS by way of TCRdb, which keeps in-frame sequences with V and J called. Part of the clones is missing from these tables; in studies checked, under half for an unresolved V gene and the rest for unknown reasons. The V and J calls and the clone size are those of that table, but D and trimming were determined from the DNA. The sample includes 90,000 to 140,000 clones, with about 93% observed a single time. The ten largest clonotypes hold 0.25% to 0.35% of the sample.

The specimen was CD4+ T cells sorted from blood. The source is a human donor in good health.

The CDR3 corresponds to CASSIQQGLETQYF. The bases read TGTGCCAGCAGTATACAACAGGGGTTGGAGACCCAGTACTTC. The chain was built from TRBV6-5 and TRBJ2-5, and 7 bases in between align with TRBD1. The germline V gene specifies MNHEY as CDR1 and SVGAGI as CDR2. The junction shows trimming of 5 bases on V and 5 bases on J, and the gene matches do not reach 8 bases of it. The CDR3 runs 14 amino acids, cysteine and phenylalanine included. Just the 42-base CDR3 DNA is kept, in frame starting at base 1.